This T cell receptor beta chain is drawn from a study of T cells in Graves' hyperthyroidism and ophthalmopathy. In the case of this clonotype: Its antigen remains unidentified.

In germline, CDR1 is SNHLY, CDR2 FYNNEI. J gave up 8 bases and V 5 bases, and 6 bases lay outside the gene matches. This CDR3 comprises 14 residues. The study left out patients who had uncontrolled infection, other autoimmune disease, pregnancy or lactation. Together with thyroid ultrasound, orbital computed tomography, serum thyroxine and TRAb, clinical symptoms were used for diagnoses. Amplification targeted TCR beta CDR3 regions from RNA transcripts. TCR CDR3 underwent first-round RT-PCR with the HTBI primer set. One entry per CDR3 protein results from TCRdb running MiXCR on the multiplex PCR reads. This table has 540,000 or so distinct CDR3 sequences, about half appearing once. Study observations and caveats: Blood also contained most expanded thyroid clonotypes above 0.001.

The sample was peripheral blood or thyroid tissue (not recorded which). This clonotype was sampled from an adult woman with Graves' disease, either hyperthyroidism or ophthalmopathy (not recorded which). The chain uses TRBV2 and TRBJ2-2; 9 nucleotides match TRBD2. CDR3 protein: CASSSYLAGGELFF. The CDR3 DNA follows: TGTGCCAGCAGTTCGTATCTAGCGGGAGGGGAGCTGTTTTTT.